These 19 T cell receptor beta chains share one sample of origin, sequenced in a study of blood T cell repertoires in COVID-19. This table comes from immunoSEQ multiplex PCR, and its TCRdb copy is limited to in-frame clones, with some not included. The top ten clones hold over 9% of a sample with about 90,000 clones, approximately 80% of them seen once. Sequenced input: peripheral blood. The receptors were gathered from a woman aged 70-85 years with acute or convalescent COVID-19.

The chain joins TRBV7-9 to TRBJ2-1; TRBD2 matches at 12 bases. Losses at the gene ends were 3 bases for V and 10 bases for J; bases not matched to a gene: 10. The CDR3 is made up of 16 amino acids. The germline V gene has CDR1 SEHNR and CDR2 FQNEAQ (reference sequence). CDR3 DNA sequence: TGTGCCAGCAGCTTCAGACTAGCGGGGGCCCTTGGGGAGCAGTTCTTC. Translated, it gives CASSFRLAGALGEQFF.

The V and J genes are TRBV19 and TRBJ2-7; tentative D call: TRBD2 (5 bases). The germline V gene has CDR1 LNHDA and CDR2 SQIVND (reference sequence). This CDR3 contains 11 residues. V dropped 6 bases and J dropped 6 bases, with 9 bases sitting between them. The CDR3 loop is CASSLGSEQYF. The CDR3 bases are TGTGCCAGTAGCCTTGGGAGCGAGCAGTACTTC.

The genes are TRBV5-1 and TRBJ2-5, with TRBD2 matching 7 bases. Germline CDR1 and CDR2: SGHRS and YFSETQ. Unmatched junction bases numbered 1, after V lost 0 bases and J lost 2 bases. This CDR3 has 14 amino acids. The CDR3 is CASSLAAGQETQYF. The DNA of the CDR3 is TGCGCCAGCAGCTTGGCAGCGGGGCAAGAGACCCAGTACTTC.

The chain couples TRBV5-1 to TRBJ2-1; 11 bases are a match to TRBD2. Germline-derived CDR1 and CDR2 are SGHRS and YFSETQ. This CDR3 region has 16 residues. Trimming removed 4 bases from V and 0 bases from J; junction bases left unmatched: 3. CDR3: CASSITSGGSYNEQFF. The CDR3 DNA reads TGCGCCAGCAGCATAACTAGCGGGGGCTCCTACAATGAGCAGTTCTTC.

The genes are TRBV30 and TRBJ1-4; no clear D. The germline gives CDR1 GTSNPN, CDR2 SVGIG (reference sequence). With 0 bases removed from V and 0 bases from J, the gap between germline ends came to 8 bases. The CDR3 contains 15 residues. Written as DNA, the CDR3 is TGTGCCTGGAGTGTACAACGTGCAACTAATGAAAAACTGTTTTTT. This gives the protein CAWSVQRATNEKLFF.

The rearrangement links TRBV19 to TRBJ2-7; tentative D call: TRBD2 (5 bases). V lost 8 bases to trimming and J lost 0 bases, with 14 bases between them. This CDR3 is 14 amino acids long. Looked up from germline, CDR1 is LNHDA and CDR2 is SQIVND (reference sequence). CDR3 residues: CASQTTPSSYEQYF. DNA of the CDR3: TGTGCCAGTCAGACTACCCCGAGCTCCTACGAGCAGTACTTC.

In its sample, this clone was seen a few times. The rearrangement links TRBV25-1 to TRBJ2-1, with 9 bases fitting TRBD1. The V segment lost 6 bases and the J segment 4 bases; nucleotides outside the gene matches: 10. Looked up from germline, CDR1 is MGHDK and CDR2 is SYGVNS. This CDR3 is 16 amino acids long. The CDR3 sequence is CASRVTGQGSYNEQFF. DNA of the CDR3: TGTGCCAGCAGGGTTACGGGACAGGGATCTTACAATGAGCAGTTCTTC.

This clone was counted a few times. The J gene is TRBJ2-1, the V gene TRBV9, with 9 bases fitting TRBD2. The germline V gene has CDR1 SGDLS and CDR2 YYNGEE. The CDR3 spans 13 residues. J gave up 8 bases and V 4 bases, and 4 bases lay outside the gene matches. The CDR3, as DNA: TGTGCCAGCAGCTCAGGGACTAGCCATGAGCAGTTCTTC. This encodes CASSSGTSHEQFF.

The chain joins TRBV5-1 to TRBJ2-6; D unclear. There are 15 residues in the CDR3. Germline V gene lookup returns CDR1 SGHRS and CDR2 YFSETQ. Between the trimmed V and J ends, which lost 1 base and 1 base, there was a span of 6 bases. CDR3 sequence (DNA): TGCGCCAGCAGCTTGTACGGGTCTGGGGCCAACGTCCTGACTTTC. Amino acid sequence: CASSLYGSGANVLTF.

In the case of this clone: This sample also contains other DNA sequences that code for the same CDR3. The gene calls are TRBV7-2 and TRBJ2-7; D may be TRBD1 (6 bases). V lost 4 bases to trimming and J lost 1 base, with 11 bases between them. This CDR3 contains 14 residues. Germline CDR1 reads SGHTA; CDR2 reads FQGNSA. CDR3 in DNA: TGTGCCAGCAGCTCACGCCAGGGGTCCTACGAGCAGTACTTC. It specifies CASSSRQGSYEQYF.

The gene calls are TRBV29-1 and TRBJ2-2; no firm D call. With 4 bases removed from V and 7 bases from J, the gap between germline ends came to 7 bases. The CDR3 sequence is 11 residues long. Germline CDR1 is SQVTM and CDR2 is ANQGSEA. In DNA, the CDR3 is TGCAGCGTTGCACATCGCGGGGAGCTGTTTTTT. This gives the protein CSVAHRGELFF.

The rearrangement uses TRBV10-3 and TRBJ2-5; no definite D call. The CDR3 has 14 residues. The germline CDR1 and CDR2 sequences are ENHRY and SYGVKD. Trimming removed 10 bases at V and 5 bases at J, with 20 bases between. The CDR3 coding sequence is TGTGCCACCAGAAGCCGGGTCCGTGGGGAGACCCAGTACTTC. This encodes CATRSRVRGETQYF.

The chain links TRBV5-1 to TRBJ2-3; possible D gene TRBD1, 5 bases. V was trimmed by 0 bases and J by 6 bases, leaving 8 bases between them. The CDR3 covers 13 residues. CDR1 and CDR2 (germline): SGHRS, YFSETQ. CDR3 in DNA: TGCGCCAGCAGCTTGGCAGGGCTGGATACGCAGTATTTT. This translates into CASSLAGLDTQYF.

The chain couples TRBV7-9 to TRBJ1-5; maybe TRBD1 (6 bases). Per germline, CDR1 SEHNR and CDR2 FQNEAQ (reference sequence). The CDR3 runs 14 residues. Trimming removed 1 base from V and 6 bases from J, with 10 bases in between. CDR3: CASSLGTVGQPQHF. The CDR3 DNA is TGTGCCAGCAGCTTAGGGACAGTCGGTCAGCCCCAGCATTTT.

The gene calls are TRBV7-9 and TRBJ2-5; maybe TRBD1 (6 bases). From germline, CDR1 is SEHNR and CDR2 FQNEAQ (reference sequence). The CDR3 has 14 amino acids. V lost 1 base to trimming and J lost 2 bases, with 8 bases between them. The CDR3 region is CASSLVQGQETQYF. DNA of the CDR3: TGTGCCAGCAGCTTAGTCCAGGGGCAAGAGACCCAGTACTTC. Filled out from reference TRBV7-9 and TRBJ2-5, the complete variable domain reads DTGVSQNPRHKITKRGQNVTFRCDPISEHNRLYWYRQTLGQGPEFLTYFQNEAQLEKSRLLSDRFSAERPKGSFSTLEIQRTEQGDSAMYLCASSLVQGQETQYFGPGTRLLVL.

The CDR3 DNA reads as TGTGCCATTACAGGGTTCCGGGGCACTGAAGCTTTCTTT. This sequence encodes CAITGFRGTEAFF. The chain is built from TRBV2 and TRBJ1-1; a weak D match, TRBD1 (6 bases). Trimming removed 10 bases at V and 4 bases at J, with 16 bases between. The CDR3 has 13 amino acids. Germline assignment: CDR1 SNHLY and CDR2 FYNNEI.

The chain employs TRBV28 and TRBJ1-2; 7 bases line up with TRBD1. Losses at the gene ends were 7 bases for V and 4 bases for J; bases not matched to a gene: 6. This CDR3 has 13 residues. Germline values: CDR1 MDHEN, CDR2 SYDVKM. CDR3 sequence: CASTKGQSYGYTF. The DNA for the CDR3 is TGTGCCAGCACCAAGGGACAGAGCTATGGCTACACCTTC.

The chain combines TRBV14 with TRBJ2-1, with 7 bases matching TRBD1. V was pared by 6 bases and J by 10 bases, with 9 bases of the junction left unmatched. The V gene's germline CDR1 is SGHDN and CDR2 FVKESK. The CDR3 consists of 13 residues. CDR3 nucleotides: TGTGCCAGCAGGGGTACAGGGGTGGGAGAGCAGTTCTTC. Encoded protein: CASRGTGVGEQFF. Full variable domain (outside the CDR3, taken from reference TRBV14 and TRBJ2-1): EAGVTQFPSHSVIEKGQTVTLRCDPISGHDNLYWYRRVMGKEIKFLLHFVKESKQDESGMPNNRFLAERTGGTYSTLKVQPAELEDSGVYFCASRGTGVGEQFFGPGTRLTVL.

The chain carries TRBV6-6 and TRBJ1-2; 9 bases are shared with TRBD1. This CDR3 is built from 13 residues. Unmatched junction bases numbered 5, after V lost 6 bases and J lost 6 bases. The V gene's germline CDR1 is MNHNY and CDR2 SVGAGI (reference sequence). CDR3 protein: CASSLDRGHGYTF. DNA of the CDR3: TGTGCCAGCAGCCTGGACAGGGGACATGGCTACACCTTC.